A selection of T cell receptor beta chains follows, all from one sample in a study of CD4 T cells in relation to SARS-CoV-2 and coronaviruses. Their target antigens are unknown. Here immunoSEQ multiplex PCR was the method, and the copy in TCRdb shows in-frame clones only, minus some. Among tens of thousands of clones listed, over 75% were seen once. Sequencing input: naive CD4+ T cells from PBMCs, cultured in vitro. Every receptor here comes from an adult with COVID-19. CDR3s leave out the opening cysteine and the closing phenylalanine or tryptophan.

V gene	CDR3 protein
TRBV9	ASSVEGTSKTQY
TRBV6-5	ASGRESGVIDEQF
TRBV6-1	ASSDPGVRQPQH
TRBV7-2	ASSFGFLAGTYEQF
TRBV6-5	ASSPLTGVYGYT
TRBV5-1	ASTRGQGQETQY
TRBV7-9	ASTGTLNTEAF
TRBV28	ASSLDRERTTDTQY
TRBV28	ATDEIPWGVRPQH
TRBV6-5	ASSREDQKTQY
TRBV7-9	ASSLRRDRSYEQY
TRBV28	ASSLGLYEQY
TRBV11-2	ASSPMGGQGGRRY
TRBV5-1	ASSLRVSGANVLT
TRBV11-2	ASSYVRKNTEAF
TRBV28	ASRDPTVAF
TRBV19	ASTPDRNTEAF
TRBV3-1/TRBV3-2	ASSPGVTSGAGKDTQY
TRBV7-9	ASSLTAWGNTEAF
TRBV7-9	ASRPLDSYEQY
TRBV2	ASGRTSGKETQY
TRBV10-1	ASGHRPGRLWETQY
TRBV30	AWSVRAGVGNEQF
TRBV28	ASPDPQNTEAF
TRBV29-1	SVETSRIYNEQF
TRBV6-2/TRBV6-3	ASSHTRTDNSNQPQH
TRBV4-3	ASSQYSAGELF
TRBV24-1	ATSDLTGPSYNEQF
TRBV4-2	ASSQLQGMDQPQH
TRBV18	ASSLTGQDQETQY
TRBV5-1	ASSLAAGHSSYEQY
TRBV30	AWSEGEQF
TRBV7-9	ASSLTPGLAGIDEQF
TRBV6-1	ASSEARLLYEQY
TRBV12-5	ASGLFLAGVDNEQF
TRBV28	ASSLDMNTEAF
TRBV5-4	ASSFKLAGVYEQY
TRBV28	ASSGTSGSGGLDTQY
TRBV6-5	ASSYSIGYEQY
TRBV28	ASRTVYRDEQY
TRBV7-7	ASSLDGTLEQY
TRBV20-1	SASSSEYEQY
TRBV15	ATSRDNGHSKQF
TRBV7-9	ASSLRRGQDEQY
TRBV4-1	ASSQWDLVAEEQF
TRBV9	ASSVRTDTQY
TRBV5-1	ASSQTWTSGSTDTQY
TRBV7-2	ASSLALSAYEQY
TRBV10-3	AISESPRVSGANVLT